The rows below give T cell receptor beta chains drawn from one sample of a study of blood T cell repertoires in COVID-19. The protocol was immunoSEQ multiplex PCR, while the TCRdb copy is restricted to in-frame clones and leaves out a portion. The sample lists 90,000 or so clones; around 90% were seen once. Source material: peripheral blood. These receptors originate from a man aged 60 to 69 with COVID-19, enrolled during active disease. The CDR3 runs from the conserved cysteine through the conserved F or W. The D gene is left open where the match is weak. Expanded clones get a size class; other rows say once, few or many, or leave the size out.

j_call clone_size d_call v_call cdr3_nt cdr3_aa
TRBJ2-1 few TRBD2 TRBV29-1 TGCAGCGTTGACCGGCTAGCGGGCAATGAGCAGTTCTTC CSVDRLAGNEQFF
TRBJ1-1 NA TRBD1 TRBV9 TGTGCCAGCAGCGGGAGTTACAGGGGTGGCACTGAAGCTTTCTTT CASSGSYRGGTEAFF
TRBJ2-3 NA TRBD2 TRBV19 TGTGCCAGTAGTATAAGACTAGCGGGAGGCCCAGATACGCAGTATTTT CASSIRLAGGPDTQYF
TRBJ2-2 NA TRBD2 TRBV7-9 TGTGCCAGCAGCTCGAGCGGGAGGGCCTACACCGGGGAGCTGTTTTTT CASSSSGRAYTGELFF
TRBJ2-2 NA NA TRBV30 TGTGCCTGGAGTCAAAGGGAGCGGGAGCTGTTTTTT CAWSQRERELFF
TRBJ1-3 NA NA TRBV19 TGTGCCAGTAGTATCTCCGGGTACTCTGGAAACACCATATATTTT CASSISGYSGNTIYF
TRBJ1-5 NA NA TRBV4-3 TGCGCCAGCAGCCATCTCGGGAGAAATCAGCCCCAGCATTTT CASSHLGRNQPQHF
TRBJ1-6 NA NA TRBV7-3 TGTGCCAGCAGCGTATCTTCGGGGTCACCCCTCCACTTT CASSVSSGSPLHF
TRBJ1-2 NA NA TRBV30 TGTGCCTGGAGTGGATACCAGGGGTTCGGCTACACCTTC CAWSGYQGFGYTF
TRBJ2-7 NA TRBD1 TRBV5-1 TGCGCCAGCAGCTTGTTGGGACAGCACTCCTACGAGCAGTACTTC CASSLLGQHSYEQYF
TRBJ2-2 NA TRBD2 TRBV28 TGTGCCAGCAGTTTATATAGCGGGAGGGCCCACACCGGGGAGCTGTTTTTT CASSLYSGRAHTGELFF
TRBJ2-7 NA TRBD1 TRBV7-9 TGTGCCAGCAGCCCCGGACAGGGGGCTAGCTACGAGCAGTACTTC CASSPGQGASYEQYF
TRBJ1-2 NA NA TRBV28 TGTGCCAGCAGTTCGGCCGGAGTGGCTGGCTACACCTTC CASSSAGVAGYTF
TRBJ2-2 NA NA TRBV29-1 TGCAGCGTTGAAGGGGGGACACGAACAAGCGGGGAGCTGTTTTTT CSVEGGTRTSGELFF
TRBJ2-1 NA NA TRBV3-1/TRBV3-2 TGTGCCAGCAGCCAAGATCGAAGCGGGCCGAATGAGCAGTTCTTC CASSQDRSGPNEQFF
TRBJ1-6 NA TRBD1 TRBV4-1 TGCGCCAGCAGCCAGACCGCAGGGGGCCCAAGCTCATCACCCCTCCACTTT CASSQTAGGPSSSPLHF
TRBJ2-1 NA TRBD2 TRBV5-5 TGTGCCAGTCTAAGGACTAGCGGGAGGGATGAGCAGTTCTTC CASLRTSGRDEQFF
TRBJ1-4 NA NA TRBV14 TGTGCCAGCAGCCAAGTAACAGGGTATAATGAAAAACTGTTTTTT CASSQVTGYNEKLFF
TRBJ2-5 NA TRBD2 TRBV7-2 TGTGCCAGCAGCTCCCCCCGGGGGGGGGAAGAGACCCAGTACTTC CASSSPRGGEETQYF
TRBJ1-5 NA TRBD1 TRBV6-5 TGTGCCAGCAGTCCTCCTACAGGGGAGGATCAGCCCCAGCATTTT CASSPPTGEDQPQHF